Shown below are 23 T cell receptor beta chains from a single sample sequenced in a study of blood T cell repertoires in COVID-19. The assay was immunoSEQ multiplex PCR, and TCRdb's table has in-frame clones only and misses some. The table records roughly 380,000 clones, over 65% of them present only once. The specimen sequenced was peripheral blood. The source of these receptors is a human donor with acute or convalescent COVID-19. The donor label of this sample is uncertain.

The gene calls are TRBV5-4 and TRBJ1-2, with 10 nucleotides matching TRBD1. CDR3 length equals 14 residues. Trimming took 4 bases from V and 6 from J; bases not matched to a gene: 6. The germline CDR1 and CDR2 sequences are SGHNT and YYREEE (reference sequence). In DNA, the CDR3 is TGTGCCAGCAGCCTCGGGACAGGGGTTAATGGCTACACCTTC. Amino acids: CASSLGTGVNGYTF.

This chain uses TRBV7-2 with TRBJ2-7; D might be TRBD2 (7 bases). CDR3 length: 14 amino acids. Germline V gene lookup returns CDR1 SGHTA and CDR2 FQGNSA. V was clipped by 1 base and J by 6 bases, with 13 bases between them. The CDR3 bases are TGTGCCAGCAGCTTAGGGCTAGGGGGGGGCGAGCAGTACTTC. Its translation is CASSLGLGGGEQYF.

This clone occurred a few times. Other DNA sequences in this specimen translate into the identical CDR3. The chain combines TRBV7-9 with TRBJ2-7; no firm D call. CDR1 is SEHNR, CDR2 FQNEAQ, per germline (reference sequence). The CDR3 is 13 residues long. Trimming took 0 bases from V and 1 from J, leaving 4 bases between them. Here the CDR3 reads CASSLAGSYEQYF. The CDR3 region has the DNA TGTGCCAGCAGCTTAGCCGGGTCCTACGAGCAGTACTTC. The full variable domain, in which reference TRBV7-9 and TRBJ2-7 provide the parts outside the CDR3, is DTGVSQNPRHKITKRGQNVTFRCDPISEHNRLYWYRQTLGQGPEFLTYFQNEAQLEKSRLLSDRFSAERPKGSFSTLEIQRTEQGDSAMYLCASSLAGSYEQYFGPGTRLTVT.

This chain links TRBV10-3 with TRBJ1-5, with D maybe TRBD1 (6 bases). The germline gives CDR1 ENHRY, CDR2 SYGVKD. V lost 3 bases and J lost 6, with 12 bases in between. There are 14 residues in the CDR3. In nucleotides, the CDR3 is TGTGCCATCAGTGAAGAGGTAGGGGGTCAGCCCCAGCATTTT. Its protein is CAISEEVGGQPQHF.

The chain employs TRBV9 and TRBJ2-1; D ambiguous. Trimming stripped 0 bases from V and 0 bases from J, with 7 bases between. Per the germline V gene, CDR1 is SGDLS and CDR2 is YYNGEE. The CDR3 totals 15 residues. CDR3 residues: CASSVDSSSYNEQFF. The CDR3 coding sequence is TGTGCCAGCAGCGTAGACTCGAGCTCCTACAATGAGCAGTTCTTC.

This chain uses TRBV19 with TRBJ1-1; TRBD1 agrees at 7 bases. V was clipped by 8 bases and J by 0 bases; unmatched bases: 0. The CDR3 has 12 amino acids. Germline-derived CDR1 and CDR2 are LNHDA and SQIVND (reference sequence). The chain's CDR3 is CASQGVNTEAFF. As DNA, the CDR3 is TGTGCCAGTCAGGGGGTGAACACTGAAGCTTTCTTT.

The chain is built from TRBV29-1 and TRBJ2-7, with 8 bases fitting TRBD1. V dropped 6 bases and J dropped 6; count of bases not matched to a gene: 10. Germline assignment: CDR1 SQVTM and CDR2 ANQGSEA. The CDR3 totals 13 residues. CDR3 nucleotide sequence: TGCAGCGTGGACGGCGACAGGGGCGGCGAGCAGTACTTC. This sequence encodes CSVDGDRGGEQYF.

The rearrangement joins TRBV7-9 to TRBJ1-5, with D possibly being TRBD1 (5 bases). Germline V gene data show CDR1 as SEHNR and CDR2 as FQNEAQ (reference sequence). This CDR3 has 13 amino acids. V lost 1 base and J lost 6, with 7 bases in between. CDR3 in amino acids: CASSLEGRQPQHF. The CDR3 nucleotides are TGTGCCAGCAGCTTAGAGGGGCGTCAGCCCCAGCATTTT.

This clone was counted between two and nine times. CDR3 residues: CASSLDPRRASYGYTF. For the CDR3, the DNA is TGTGCCAGCAGCTTAGATCCCCGCAGGGCCTCCTATGGCTACACCTTC. The V gene is TRBV11-2, the J gene TRBJ1-2, with D possibly TRBD1 on 5 matching bases. CDR1 and CDR2 from the germline V gene are SGHAT and FQNNGV. CDR3 length: 16 amino acids. V was trimmed by 0 bases and J by 4 bases, leaving 15 bases between them.

The CDR3 region has the DNA TGCAGTGCTAGTCCCGAGGGCAATGAAAAACTGTTTTTT. The encoded protein is CSASPEGNEKLFF. This chain uses TRBV20-1 with TRBJ1-4; the D is unclear. The germline gives CDR1 DFQATT, CDR2 SNEGSKA (reference sequence). The length of the CDR3 is 13 residues. Trimming pared 3 bases from V and 5 bases from J, leaving 10 bases between.

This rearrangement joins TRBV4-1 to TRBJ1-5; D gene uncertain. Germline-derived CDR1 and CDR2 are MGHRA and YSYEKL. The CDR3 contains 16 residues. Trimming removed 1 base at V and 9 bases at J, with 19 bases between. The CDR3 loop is CASSQGGGHGSGPQHF. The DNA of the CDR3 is TGCGCCAGCAGCCAAGGAGGCGGGCACGGGAGTGGGCCCCAGCATTTT.

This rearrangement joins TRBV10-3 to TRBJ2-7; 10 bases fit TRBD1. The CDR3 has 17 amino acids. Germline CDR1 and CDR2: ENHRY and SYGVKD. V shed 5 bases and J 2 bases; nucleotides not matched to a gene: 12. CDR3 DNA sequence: TGTGCCATCAGTCATATACCGGGACAGGGGACCCCCTACGAGCAGTACTTC. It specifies CAISHIPGQGTPYEQYF.

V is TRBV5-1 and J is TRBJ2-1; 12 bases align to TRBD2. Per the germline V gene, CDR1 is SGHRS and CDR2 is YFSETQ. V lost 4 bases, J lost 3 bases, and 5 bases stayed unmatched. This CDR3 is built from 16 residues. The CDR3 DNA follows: TGCGCCAGCAGCCTAGGACTAGCGGGATACTACAATGAGCAGTTCTTC. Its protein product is CASSLGLAGYYNEQFF. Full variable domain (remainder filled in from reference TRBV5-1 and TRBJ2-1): KAGVTQTPRYLIKTRGQQVTLSCSPISGHRSVSWYQQTPGQGLQFLFEYFSETQRNKGNFPGRFSGRQFSNSRSEMNVSTLELGDSALYLCASSLGLAGYYNEQFFGPGTRLTVL.

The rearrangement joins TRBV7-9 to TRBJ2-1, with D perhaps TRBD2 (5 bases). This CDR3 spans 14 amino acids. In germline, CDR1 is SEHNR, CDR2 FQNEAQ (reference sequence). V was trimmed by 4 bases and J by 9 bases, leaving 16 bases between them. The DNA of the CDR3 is TGTGCCAGCAGCTCAGCGGTCCAGGTCGGTGAGCAGTTCTTC. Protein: CASSSAVQVGEQFF.

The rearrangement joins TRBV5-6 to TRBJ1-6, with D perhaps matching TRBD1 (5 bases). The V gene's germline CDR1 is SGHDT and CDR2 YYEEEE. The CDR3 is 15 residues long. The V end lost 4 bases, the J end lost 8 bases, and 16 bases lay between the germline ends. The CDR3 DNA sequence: TGTGCCAGCAGCCCCCTAGGGGCACGCGATTCACCCCTCCACTTT. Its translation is CASSPLGARDSPLHF.

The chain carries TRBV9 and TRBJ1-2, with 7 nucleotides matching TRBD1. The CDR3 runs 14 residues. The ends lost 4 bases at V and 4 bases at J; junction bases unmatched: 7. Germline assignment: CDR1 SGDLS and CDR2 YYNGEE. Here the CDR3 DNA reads TGTGCCAGCAGCTCCGAGCGGACAGGCTATGGCTACACCTTC. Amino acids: CASSSERTGYGYTF.

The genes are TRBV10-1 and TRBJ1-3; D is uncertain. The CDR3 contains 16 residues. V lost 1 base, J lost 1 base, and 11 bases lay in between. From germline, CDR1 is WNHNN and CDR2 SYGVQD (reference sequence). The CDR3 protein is CASSEFYTVSGNTIYF. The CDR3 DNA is TGCGCCAGCAGTGAGTTCTATACGGTGTCTGGAAACACCATATATTTT.

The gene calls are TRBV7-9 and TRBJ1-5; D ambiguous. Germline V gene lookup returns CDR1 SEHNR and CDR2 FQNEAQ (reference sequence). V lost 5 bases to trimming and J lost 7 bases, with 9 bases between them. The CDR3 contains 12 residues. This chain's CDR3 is CASSAGTQPQHF. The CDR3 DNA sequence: TGTGCCAGCAGCGCGGGCACCCAGCCCCAGCATTTT.

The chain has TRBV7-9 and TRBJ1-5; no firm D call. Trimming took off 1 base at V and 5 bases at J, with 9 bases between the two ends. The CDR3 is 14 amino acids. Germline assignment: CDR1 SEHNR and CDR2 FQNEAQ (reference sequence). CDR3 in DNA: TGTGCCAGCAGCTTAGGGAGGGATCATCAGCCCCAGCATTTT. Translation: CASSLGRDHQPQHF.

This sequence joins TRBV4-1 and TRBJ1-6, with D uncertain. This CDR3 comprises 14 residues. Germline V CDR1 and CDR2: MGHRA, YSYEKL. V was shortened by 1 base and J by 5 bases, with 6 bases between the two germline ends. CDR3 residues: CASSQGRDNSPLHF. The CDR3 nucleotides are TGCGCCAGCAGCCAAGGAAGAGATAATTCACCCCTCCACTTT.

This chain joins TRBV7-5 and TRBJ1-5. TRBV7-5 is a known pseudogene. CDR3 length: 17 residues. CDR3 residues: CVRSLALDEVSNQPQHF. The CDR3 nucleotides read TGTGTCAGAAGCTTAGCGCTTGATGAGGTCAGTAATCAGCCCCAGCATTTT.

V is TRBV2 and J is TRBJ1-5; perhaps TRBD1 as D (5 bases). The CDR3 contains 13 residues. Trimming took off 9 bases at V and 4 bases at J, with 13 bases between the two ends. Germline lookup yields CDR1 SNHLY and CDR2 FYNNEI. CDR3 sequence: CASTGRGNQPQHF. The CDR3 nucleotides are TGTGCCAGTACCGGTCGGGGGAATCAGCCCCAGCATTTT.

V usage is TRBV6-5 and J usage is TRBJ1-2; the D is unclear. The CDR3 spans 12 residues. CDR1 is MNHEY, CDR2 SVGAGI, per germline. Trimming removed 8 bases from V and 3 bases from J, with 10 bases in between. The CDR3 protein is CASGSVYYGYTF. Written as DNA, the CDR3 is TGTGCCAGCGGGAGCGTTTACTATGGCTACACCTTC.